This TCR beta chain was obtained from a study of graft-versus-host responses after intestinal transplantation. About this clone: Its antigen is currently unknown.

Sequencing was performed with immunoSEQ multiplex PCR; in TCRdb, only in-frame clones are kept and a portion is missing. The top ten hold around 1.7% of the sample, which has some 62,000 clones, more than 90% seen once. Looked up from germline, CDR1 is SGHVS and CDR2 is FQNEAQ. Between the trimmed V and J ends, which lost 1 base and 4 bases, there was a span of 11 bases. This CDR3 has 14 amino acids. The genes are TRBV7-8 and TRBJ2-7; perhaps TRBD2 as D (5 bases). The sequence was collected from a human donor who was the organ donor for an intestinal transplant. This material consisted of unstimulated CD8+ T cells sorted from spleen or lymph node cells, taken before transplant. Here the CDR3 reads CASSLEGATYEQYF. DNA of the CDR3: TGTGCCAGCAGCTTAGAGGGAGCGACATACGAGCAGTACTTC.